The source of this TCR beta chain is a study of shared clonotypes between healthy human individuals. Across the study: Each donor's CD4 naive and CD4 memory cells filled three plates apiece, CD8 naive two, and CD8 memory one.

Here immunoSEQ multiplex PCR was the method, and the copy in TCRdb shows in-frame clones only, minus some. The table shows 2 million to 2.5 million clones, with approximately 95% occurring only once. The CDR3 runs to 15 residues. Germline V gene data show CDR1 as MDHEN and CDR2 as SYDVKM. V was clipped by 10 bases and J by 4 bases, with 17 bases between them. The source is a man aged 18-30 years in good health. Sequencing was done on a sample of naive CD4+ T cells sorted from blood. The subset denotes: CD45RA+ positively selected. The rearrangement joins TRBV28 to TRBJ1-6, with D perhaps matching TRBD1 (6 bases). Here the CDR3 reads CAIRGGGAYNSPLHF. CDR3 DNA: TGTGCCATCCGAGGAGGGGGAGCATATAATTCACCCCTCCACTTT.